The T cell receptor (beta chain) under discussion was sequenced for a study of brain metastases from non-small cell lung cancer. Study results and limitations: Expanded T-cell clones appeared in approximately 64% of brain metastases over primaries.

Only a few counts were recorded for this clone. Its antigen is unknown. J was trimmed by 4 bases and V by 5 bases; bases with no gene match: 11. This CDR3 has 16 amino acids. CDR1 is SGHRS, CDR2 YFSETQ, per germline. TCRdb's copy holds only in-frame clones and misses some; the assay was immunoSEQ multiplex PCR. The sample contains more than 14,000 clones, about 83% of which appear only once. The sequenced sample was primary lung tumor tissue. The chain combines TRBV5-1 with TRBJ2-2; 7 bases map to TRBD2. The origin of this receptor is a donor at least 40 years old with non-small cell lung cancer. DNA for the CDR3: TGCGCCAGCAGTCTCGACCAGGGACTAATCACCGGGGAGCTGTTTTTT. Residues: CASSLDQGLITGELFF.